The 24 T cell receptor beta chains presented below share a single source sample, sequenced in a study of cytomegalovirus exposure and HLA in healthy donors. The PCR ran on 60 Vbeta and 13 Jbeta primers. Assay used: immunoSEQ multiplex PCR; TCRdb lists only in-frame clones, some missing. The sample consists of roughly 160,000 clones, approximately 71% of them appearing once. Sequenced material: PBMCs. Receptors originate from a girl aged 10 to 17 in good health and CMV-seronegative.

This clone was observed once. The CDR3 DNA is TGTGCCAGTAGTACCTCGGGGAGACAAGAGACCCAGTACTTC. It is translated as CASSTSGRQETQYF. The chain combines TRBV19 with TRBJ2-5, with D maybe TRBD2 (5 bases). This CDR3 contains 14 residues. Trimming shortened V by 4 bases and J by 2 bases, and 11 bases separated the two germline ends. Germline V CDR1 and CDR2: LNHDA, SQIVND (reference sequence).

This sequence joins TRBV4-1 and TRBJ1-1; 7 bases match TRBD1. The junction had 9 bases not matched to a gene; V was cut back by 6 bases and J by 2 bases. Germline V gene lookup returns CDR1 MGHRA and CDR2 YSYEKL. The CDR3 loop spans 15 amino acids. The CDR3 region has the DNA TGCGCCAGCAGTTCATGGACAGGAGGAAACACTGAAGCTTTCTTT. Its protein product is CASSSWTGGNTEAFF.

This clone has more than one count but fewer than ten. CDR3 DNA sequence: TGTGCCAGTAGTAACCGTCACTTTGACAGGATGACCCCCAATGGCTACACCTTC. It translates to CASSNRHFDRMTPNGYTF. The chain has TRBV19 and TRBJ1-2, with a possible D match to TRBD1 (6 bases). The CDR3 has 18 residues. The V gene's germline CDR1 is LNHDA and CDR2 SQIVND (reference sequence). V gave up 4 bases and J gave up 6 bases, with 27 bases separating them.

The chain uses TRBV25-1 and TRBJ2-2, with D uncertain. The germline V gene encodes CDR1 MGHDK and CDR2 SYGVNS. The CDR3 spans 11 residues. V lost 3 bases to trimming and J lost 9 bases, with 5 bases between them. The CDR3 here is CASSDYRELFF. For the CDR3, the DNA is TGTGCCAGCAGTGACTACCGGGAGCTGTTTTTT.

The genes are TRBV27 and TRBJ1-1; TRBD1 agrees at 8 bases. CDR3 length: 16 amino acids. Germline V gives CDR1 MNHEY, CDR2 SMNVEV (reference sequence). The ends lost 6 bases at V and 3 bases at J; junction bases unmatched: 12. CDR3 sequence (DNA): TGTGCCAGCAGACGAATTGGACAGGGAGCAGACACTGAAGCTTTCTTT. The encoded protein is CASRRIGQGADTEAFF.

V usage is TRBV9 and J usage is TRBJ2-7, with 11 bases that match TRBD2. The CDR3 has 15 residues. Germline CDR1 reads SGDLS; CDR2 reads YYNGEE. J gave up 0 bases and V 3 bases, and 2 bases lay outside the gene matches. The CDR3 coding sequence is TGTGCCAGCAGCGCCGGACTAGCGGGCTCCTACGAGCAGTACTTC. This gives the protein CASSAGLAGSYEQYF.

The chain is built from TRBV7-8 and TRBJ1-2, with 9 bases matching TRBD1. V shed 4 bases, J shed 4 bases, and the junction held 7 bases outside the gene matches. CDR1 SGHVS and CDR2 FQNEAQ come from the germline V gene. The CDR3 consists of 15 residues. The CDR3 loop is CASSSTDRGSYGYTF. CDR3 coding DNA: TGTGCCAGCAGCTCGACCGACAGGGGGTCCTATGGCTACACCTTC.

The V gene is TRBV5-6, the J gene TRBJ2-5; TRBD1 aligns across 10 bases. There are 15 residues in the CDR3. Trimming at V came to 3 bases and at J to 4 bases, leaving 6 bases not matched to a gene. Germline lookup yields CDR1 SGHDT and CDR2 YYEEEE. The CDR3 DNA follows: TGTGCCAGCAGCTCCAGACAGGGGGCGCGAGAGACCCAGTACTTC. This codes for CASSSRQGARETQYF.

This clone was detected once. This chain links TRBV6-5 with TRBJ2-1, with 7 bases that match TRBD1. V gave up 2 bases and J gave up 12 bases; unmatched junction bases: 13. CDR3 length: 15 amino acids. Germline V gene data show CDR1 as MNHEY and CDR2 as SVGAGI. CDR3 nucleotides: TGTGCCAGCAGTTACCAACCTAGACAGGGCGGAGGGCAGTTCTTC. Translating it yields CASSYQPRQGGGQFF.

The V and J genes are TRBV4-2 and TRBJ1-2, with D maybe TRBD1 (5 bases). The CDR3 loop spans 18 amino acids. Germline CDR1 is LGHNA and CDR2 is YNFKEQ. The ends were cut back, 0 bases at V and 4 bases at J, with 21 bases in the middle. The CDR3 spells CASSQDRNRGTDAYGYTF. Written as DNA, the CDR3 is TGTGCCAGCAGCCAAGATCGGAATCGGGGGACGGACGCCTATGGCTACACCTTC.

The gene calls are TRBV6-5 and TRBJ1-2, with a possible D match to TRBD1 (5 bases). Germline CDR1 reads MNHEY; CDR2 reads SVGAGI. Trimming shortened V by 0 bases and J by 3 bases, and 11 bases separated the two germline ends. This CDR3 region has 15 residues. In nucleotides, the CDR3 is TGTGCCAGCAGTTACTCAGGGGCCGCGGACTATGGCTACACCTTC. It is translated as CASSYSGAADYGYTF.

This clone was seen only once. The chain carries TRBV25-1 and TRBJ2-5, with D possibly matching TRBD2 (5 bases). This CDR3 has 13 amino acids. Germline assignment: CDR1 MGHDK and CDR2 SYGVNS. V was trimmed by 5 bases and J by 2 bases, leaving 9 bases between them. The CDR3 coding sequence is TGTGCCAGCAGTAGGCCGGGGCAAGAGACCCAGTACTTC. As protein: CASSRPGQETQYF.

CDR3 nucleotide sequence: TGTGCCAGCAGCTTCGACAGGGTACTCACTGAAGCTTTCTTT. It yields the protein CASSFDRVLTEAFF. J is TRBJ1-1 and V is TRBV11-2; TRBD1 matches at 7 bases. The length of the CDR3 is 14 residues. The germline V gene encodes CDR1 SGHAT and CDR2 FQNNGV. Unmatched junction bases numbered 5, after V lost 3 bases and J lost 4 bases.

This chain connects TRBV6-5 to TRBJ2-7; TRBD1 matches 9 bases. The CDR3 has 15 amino acids. V lost 0 bases to trimming and J lost 1 base; unmatched junction nucleotides: 1. CDR1 is MNHEY and CDR2 is SVGAGI in the germline V gene. CDR3 amino acids: CASSYSGTGSYEQYF. CDR3 nucleotides: TGTGCCAGCAGTTACTCCGGGACAGGGTCCTACGAGCAGTACTTC.

V gene TRBV30 combines with J gene TRBJ2-7, with 7 bases matching TRBD1. The CDR3 consists of 16 residues. With V trimmed by 0 bases and J by 5 bases, 13 bases remained unmatched. Germline CDR1 is GTSNPN and CDR2 is SVGIG (reference sequence). The CDR3 sequence: CAWSVIAGIRGHEQYF. The CDR3 nucleotides are TGTGCCTGGAGTGTAATTGCCGGAATTAGGGGGCACGAGCAGTACTTC.

This clone was counted ten times or more. V is TRBV5-1 and J is TRBJ1-1; a possible D gene is TRBD1 (6 bases). CDR3 length equals 16 residues. The V gene's germline CDR1 is SGHRS and CDR2 YFSETQ. The V end was cut by 4 bases, the J end by 3 bases, with 19 bases between. CDR3 in amino acids: CASSELGGAGDTEAFF. For the CDR3, the DNA is TGCGCCAGCAGCGAGTTGGGGGGGGCCGGCGACACTGAAGCTTTCTTT.

This chain uses TRBV9 with TRBJ1-1; D is possibly TRBD1 (6 bases). This CDR3 spans 14 amino acids. V gave up 4 bases and J gave up 8 bases, with 18 bases separating them. The V gene's germline CDR1 is SGDLS and CDR2 YYNGEE. The DNA of the CDR3 is TGTGCCAGCAGCCCCCGCCCGGACAGCCGCGAAGCTTTCTTT. Its translation: CASSPRPDSREAFF.

The rearrangement joins TRBV5-1 to TRBJ2-1; TRBD2 aligns across 8 bases. CDR1 and CDR2 (germline): SGHRS, YFSETQ. J lost 7 bases, V lost 5 bases, and 8 bases had no gene match. The CDR3 is 14 residues long. The CDR3 nucleotides read TGCGCCAGCAGAGCAGGACTAGCTCCAAATGAGCAGTTCTTC. Its translation: CASRAGLAPNEQFF.

The chain has TRBV9 and TRBJ1-4, with a possible D match to TRBD1 (5 bases). Looked up from germline, CDR1 is SGDLS and CDR2 is YYNGEE. The length of the CDR3 is 16 residues. Between the trimmed V and J ends, which lost 0 bases and 4 bases, there was a span of 13 bases. CDR3 sequence reads: CASSVAGGSRNEKLFF. The CDR3 DNA sequence: TGTGCCAGCAGCGTAGCTGGGGGGAGCCGTAATGAAAAACTGTTTTTT.

The chain employs TRBV2 and TRBJ2-3, with 7 positions matching TRBD2. Germline CDR1 is SNHLY and CDR2 is FYNNEI. The CDR3 spans 15 residues. The junction had 7 bases not matched to a gene; V was cut back by 4 bases and J by 3 bases. DNA of the CDR3: TGTGCCAGCAGTGCGGAAAGCGGGGAGACAGATACGCAGTATTTT. This sequence encodes CASSAESGETDTQYF.

This chain joins TRBV5-1 and TRBJ2-3; D is perhaps TRBD1 (6 bases). V was clipped by 3 bases and J by 2 bases, with 10 bases between them. There are 14 residues in the CDR3. Germline lookup yields CDR1 SGHRS and CDR2 YFSETQ. This CDR3 reads CASSSNRVTDTQYF. DNA for the CDR3: TGCGCCAGCAGCTCCAACAGGGTCACAGATACGCAGTATTTT.

There are a few counts of this clone. This chain links TRBV5-3 with TRBJ1-1; D remains ambiguous. TRBV5-3 is assigned to the ORF class and has an uncertain function. CDR3 size: 12 residues. Trimming pared 7 bases from V and 8 bases from J, leaving 15 bases between. CDR3 in amino acids: CARLPVQIEAFF. The DNA of the CDR3 is TGTGCCAGACTTCCCGTCCAGATCGAAGCTTTCTTT.

This clone was seen a few times. The J gene is TRBJ2-1, the V gene TRBV6-1; D is perhaps TRBD2 (6 bases). Deletions cut 0 bases from V and 5 bases from J, with 11 bases between. The germline V gene encodes CDR1 MNHNS and CDR2 SASEGT. The CDR3 is made up of 15 amino acids. CDR3 in DNA: TGTGCCAGCAGTGAAGCGCGGGGTAGAAACAATGAGCAGTTCTTC. Amino acid sequence: CASSEARGRNNEQFF.

The chain carries TRBV11-2 and TRBJ2-5; TRBD1 might be the D (6 bases). CDR1 and CDR2 (germline): SGHAT, FQNNGV. Trimming shortened V by 5 bases and J by 2 bases, and 12 bases separated the two germline ends. The CDR3 is 14 amino acids. CDR3 in amino acids: CASSLRTVQETQYF. CDR3 nucleotides: TGTGCCAGCAGCCTAAGGACAGTGCAAGAGACCCAGTACTTC.